The 18 T cell receptor beta chains given below trace back to one sample, sequenced in a study of blood T cell repertoires in COVID-19. Clones were sequenced by immunoSEQ multiplex PCR, and TCRdb holds only the in-frame ones, with some missing. The sample has 250,000 or so clones, approximately 90% seen once; the top ten hold 2% to 2.5%. Source material: PBMCs or T cells enriched from blood (not recorded which). These receptors originate from a woman aged 40 to 55 with acute COVID-19.

V usage is TRBV9 and J usage is TRBJ1-2; D gene uncertain. This CDR3 region has 14 residues. The germline V gene has CDR1 SGDLS and CDR2 YYNGEE. The germline V and J ends were trimmed by 5 bases and 5 bases, with 16 bases remaining between them. The CDR3 DNA is TGTGCCAGCAGTGAGTTCATTCGGTCTTATGGCTACACCTTC. Amino acid sequence: CASSEFIRSYGYTF.

The V gene is TRBV6-5, the J gene TRBJ2-3, with TRBD1 as a possible D gene (5 bases). Germline lookup yields CDR1 MNHEY and CDR2 SVGAGI. The CDR3 has 15 amino acids. V lost 2 bases to trimming and J lost 3 bases, with 12 bases between them. CDR3 region: CASSYEGARTDTQYF. In DNA, the CDR3 is TGTGCCAGCAGTTACGAAGGGGCCAGAACAGATACGCAGTATTTT.

V and J are TRBV5-1 and TRBJ1-1; a weak D match, TRBD1 (5 bases). Germline-derived CDR1 and CDR2 are SGHRS and YFSETQ. CDR3 length equals 13 residues. V was cut by 3 bases and J by 4 bases, with 10 bases left in between. The CDR3 loop is CASSSGGTTEAFF. CDR3 coding DNA: TGCGCCAGCAGCTCCGGGGGGACCACTGAAGCTTTCTTT. Full variable domain (remainder filled in from reference TRBV5-1 and TRBJ1-1): KAGVTQTPRYLIKTRGQQVTLSCSPISGHRSVSWYQQTPGQGLQFLFEYFSETQRNKGNFPGRFSGRQFSNSRSEMNVSTLELGDSALYLCASSSGGTTEAFFGQGTRLTVV.

This chain joins TRBV6-5 and TRBJ2-1; D unresolved. Looked up from germline, CDR1 is MNHEY and CDR2 is SVGAGI. This CDR3 region has 15 residues. V lost 1 base and J 6 bases, leaving 13 bases between the germline ends. The CDR3 bases are TGTGCCAGCAGTTACTGGAGAGTGGGTATCAATGAGCAGTTCTTC. Protein product: CASSYWRVGINEQFF.

The CDR3 sequence is CASSLDRKHEQFF. CDR3 sequence (DNA): TGTGCCAGCAGCTTGGACAGGAAACATGAGCAGTTCTTC. The V gene is TRBV5-4, the J gene TRBJ2-1; tentatively, D is TRBD1 (5 bases). Trimming cost V 0 bases and J 8 bases, with 9 bases left between them. CDR1 is SGHNT, CDR2 YYREEE, per germline (reference sequence). The CDR3 runs 13 residues.

The count of this clone is one. The V call is TRBV19, the J call TRBJ1-4; D not resolved. V lost 2 bases and J lost 5, with 12 bases in between. Germline-derived CDR1 and CDR2 are LNHDA and SQIVND (reference sequence). The CDR3 runs 15 residues. The CDR3 coding sequence is TGTGCCAGTAGTATAAGGCCGGGTGGGAATGAAAAACTGTTTTTT. Protein sequence: CASSIRPGGNEKLFF.

This rearrangement joins TRBV6-2 or TRBV6-3 to TRBJ1-1; weak D call: TRBD1 (6 bases). CDR1 MNHEY and CDR2 SVGEGT come from the germline V gene. There are 11 residues in the CDR3. Trimming removed 5 bases at V and 11 bases at J, with 12 bases between. CDR3 region: CASSTRTVAFF. The DNA for the CDR3 is TGTGCCAGCAGTACCAGGACAGTGGCTTTCTTT.

The chain employs TRBV6-5 and TRBJ2-7, with D maybe TRBD2 (5 bases). Germline-derived CDR1 and CDR2 are MNHEY and SVGAGI. Between the trimmed V and J ends, which lost 6 bases and 1 base, there was a span of 16 bases. This CDR3 spans 15 amino acids. CDR3 sequence reads: CASREVSIISYEQYF. Written as DNA, the CDR3 is TGTGCCAGCAGGGAGGTCTCCATTATTTCCTACGAGCAGTACTTC.

The chain joins TRBV29-1 to TRBJ1-3, with 11 nucleotides matching TRBD1. V shed 7 bases and J 3 bases; nucleotides not matched to a gene: 8. The CDR3 loop spans 15 amino acids. Germline-derived CDR1 and CDR2 are SQVTM and ANQGSEA. In nucleotides, the CDR3 is TGCAGCGCTCGAACCGGGACAGGGGGTGGAAACACCATATATTTT. This sequence encodes CSARTGTGGGNTIYF. Supplemented by reference TRBV29-1 and TRBJ1-3, the full variable domain reads SAVISQKPSRDICQRGTSLTIQCQVDSQVTMMFWYRQQPGQSLTLIATANQGSEATYESGFVIDKFPISRPNLTFSTLTVSNMSPEDSSIYLCSARTGTGGGNTIYFGEGSWLTVV.

The chain employs TRBV7-6 and TRBJ1-4, with D hard to call. The CDR3 is made up of 14 amino acids. Germline CDR1 is SGHVS and CDR2 is FNYEAQ. V was pared by 5 bases and J by 7 bases, with 14 bases between. CDR3 region: CASSLAQSSEKLFF. The CDR3 DNA sequence: TGTGCCAGCAGCCTCGCCCAGTCTAGTGAAAAACTGTTTTTT.

This chain uses TRBV3-1 (or the pseudogene TRBV3-2) with TRBJ2-6, with D maybe TRBD1 (6 bases). CDR1 and CDR2 from the germline V gene are LGHDT and YNNKEL (reference sequence). The CDR3 totals 17 residues. Trimming stripped 3 bases from V and 0 bases from J, with 12 bases between. The CDR3 loop is CASSQGTPSSGANVLTF. The CDR3 DNA sequence: TGTGCCAGCAGCCAGGGGACACCCAGCTCTGGGGCCAACGTCCTGACTTTC.

V and J are TRBV18 and TRBJ1-3; 8 bases match TRBD1. Germline V CDR1 and CDR2: KGHSH, LQKENI. There are 16 residues in the CDR3. J was trimmed by 3 bases and V by 3 bases; bases with no gene match: 7. The CDR3 spells CASSPRTGSRGNTIYF. The CDR3, as DNA: TGTGCCAGCTCACCCAGGACAGGGTCTCGTGGAAACACCATATATTTT.

V is TRBV29-1 and J is TRBJ2-7; D remains unclear. CDR1 SQVTM and CDR2 ANQGSEA come from the germline V gene. The CDR3 loop spans 16 amino acids. The germline V and J ends were trimmed by 4 bases and 2 bases, with 21 bases remaining between them. The CDR3 DNA follows: TGCAGCGTTGGAGCGCGACGCAATTCTATCCCCTACGAGCAGTACGTC. It yields the protein CSVGARRNSIPYEQYV.

The J gene is TRBJ1-2, the V gene TRBV23-1; unclear D gene. TRBV23-1 carries the ORF label, with uncertain function. This CDR3 has 15 residues. V shed 0 bases and J shed 8 bases, with 16 bases lying between them. The CDR3 nucleotides read TGCGCCAGCAGTCAATCGGGTATGGGAGCGGGCGGCTACACCTTC. This gives the protein CASSQSGMGAGGYTF.

The rearrangement joins TRBV21-1 to TRBJ2-6; the table's TRBD1 call for D was not verified on the DNA. TRBV21-1 is a recognized pseudogene. The length of the CDR3 is 17 residues. This CDR3 reads CASRPGQGKAGANVLTF. The CDR3 DNA follows: TGTGCCAGCAGGCCGGGACAGGGGAAGGCTGGGGCCAACGTCCTGACTTTC.

This clone occurred a few times. The chain has TRBV3-1 (or the pseudogene TRBV3-2) and TRBJ2-7, with D maybe TRBD2 (7 bases). Per germline, CDR1 LGHDT and CDR2 YNNKEL (reference sequence). The CDR3 is 15 amino acids. V dropped 1 base and J dropped 1 base, with 11 bases sitting between them. The CDR3 is CASSQVRGASYEQYF. The DNA of the CDR3 is TGTGCCAGCAGCCAAGTTCGGGGGGCTTCCTACGAGCAGTACTTC.

The rearrangement joins TRBV5-4 to TRBJ1-2; D uncertain. The CDR3 extends over 13 amino acids. The germline CDR1 and CDR2 sequences are SGHNT and YYREEE (reference sequence). V was clipped by 4 bases and J by 4 bases, with 11 bases between them. This CDR3 reads CASSPSQIYGYTF. The DNA for the CDR3 is TGTGCCAGCAGCCCATCACAGATCTATGGCTACACCTTC.

The chain couples TRBV7-8 to TRBJ1-3; TRBD1 matches 9 bases. Germline CDR1 SGHVS, CDR2 FQNEAQ. With 5 bases clipped from V and 4 bases from J, the junction kept 6 bases outside the gene matches. The CDR3 consists of 15 residues. In nucleotides, the CDR3 is TGTGCCAGCAGCGCCGACAGGGGGTCCGGAAACACCATATATTTT. It yields the protein CASSADRGSGNTIYF. Supplemented by reference TRBV7-8 and TRBJ1-3, the full variable domain reads GAGVSQSPRYKVAKRGQDVALRCDPISGHVSLFWYQQALGQGPEFLTYFQNEAQLDKSGLPSDRFFAERPEGSVSTLKIQRTQQEDSAVYLCASSADRGSGNTIYFGEGSWLTVV.